This entry lists 21 T cell receptor beta chains sequenced from one sample in a study of blood T cell repertoires in COVID-19. Using immunoSEQ multiplex PCR, the repertoire was profiled, and TCRdb retains in-frame clones only, with some absent. Counted here are 450,000 or so clones, roughly 90% occurring once; the ten biggest clones make up more than 0.7%. Specimen: peripheral blood. The origin of the receptors is a man younger than 35 with COVID-19, enrolled during active disease.

This chain links TRBV6-6 with TRBJ2-3; 12 nucleotides match TRBD2. The V gene's germline CDR1 is MNHNY and CDR2 SVGAGI (reference sequence). The CDR3 length is 14 residues. Losses at the gene ends were 9 bases for V and 2 bases for J; bases not matched to a gene: 3. CDR3 nucleotides: TGTGCCAGTGGACTAGCGGGATACACAGATACGCAGTATTTT. It yields the protein CASGLAGYTDTQYF.

In this sample, this clone turned up once. The V gene is TRBV30, the J gene TRBJ2-5, with a tentative D call TRBD2 (6 bases). This CDR3 has 12 amino acids. The germline gives CDR1 GTSNPN, CDR2 SVGIG (reference sequence). Trimming left V 4 bases short and J 4 bases short, with 10 bases between. The CDR3 here is CAWTEGPETQYF. CDR3 DNA: TGTGCCTGGACGGAGGGCCCAGAGACCCAGTACTTC.

V gene TRBV10-2 combines with J gene TRBJ2-3, with 9 bases fitting TRBD1. Trimming took 0 bases from V and 0 from J; bases not matched to a gene: 1. The CDR3 spans 16 residues. Germline values: CDR1 WSHSY, CDR2 SAAADI. In DNA, the CDR3 is TGCGCCAGCAGTGAGTCGGGGACAGGGAGCACAGATACGCAGTATTTT. Translated, it gives CASSESGTGSTDTQYF.

The rearrangement joins TRBV11-2 to TRBJ2-7; TRBD2 aligns across 11 bases. The CDR3 length is 15 residues. J gave up 4 bases and V 2 bases, and 4 bases lay outside the gene matches. Germline values: CDR1 SGHAT, CDR2 FQNNGV. In DNA form, the CDR3 reads TGTGCCAGCAGCTTATCTAGCGGGGGGAGATACGAGCAGTACTTC. Its translation is CASSLSSGGRYEQYF.

The chain recombines TRBV2 with TRBJ1-1; possible D gene TRBD1, 6 bases. There are 15 residues in the CDR3. V lost 2 bases and J 1 base, leaving 11 bases between the germline ends. Germline V gene sequence: CDR1 SNHLY, CDR2 FYNNEI. For the CDR3, the DNA is TGTGCCAGCAGTGAATGGGACATCTCGAACACTGAAGCTTTCTTT. Translation gives CASSEWDISNTEAFF.

This chain uses TRBV2 with TRBJ1-5; 7 bases agree with TRBD1. J was trimmed by 1 base and V by 6 bases; bases with no gene match: 6. This CDR3 has 15 amino acids. The germline CDR1 and CDR2 sequences are SNHLY and FYNNEI. The CDR3 bases are TGTGCCAGCAGGCAGACAGGGCAAAGCAATCAGCCCCAGCATTTT. Its translation is CASRQTGQSNQPQHF.

V is TRBV11-2 and J is TRBJ1-5; D perhaps matches TRBD1 (6 bases). This CDR3 has 15 residues. Trimming pared 1 base from V and 5 bases from J, leaving 12 bases between. Germline V gene sequence: CDR1 SGHAT, CDR2 FQNNGV. The CDR3 sequence is CASSLGTVLDQPQHF. In DNA form, the CDR3 reads TGTGCCAGCAGCTTAGGGACAGTGTTAGATCAGCCCCAGCATTTT.

This clone was seen once. The gene calls are TRBV9 and TRBJ1-1; 9 nucleotides align to TRBD1. Per germline, CDR1 SGDLS and CDR2 YYNGEE. The V gene end was trimmed by 4 bases and the J gene end by 0 bases; junction bases not matched to a gene: 7. The CDR3 runs 16 residues. CDR3 in amino acids: CASSPHRDRVNTEAFF. CDR3 DNA sequence: TGTGCCAGCAGCCCCCACCGGGACAGGGTGAACACTGAAGCTTTCTTT.

This clone was counted once. The chain joins TRBV10-3 to TRBJ2-7, with D perhaps TRBD1 (6 bases). Germline CDR1 is ENHRY and CDR2 is SYGVKD. The CDR3 is 12 residues long. With 6 bases removed from V and 3 bases from J, the gap between germline ends came to 9 bases. In nucleotides, the CDR3 is TGTGCCATCAGCCAACAGGGCTACGAGCAGTACTTC. Translated, it gives CAISQQGYEQYF.

The chain has TRBV5-5 and TRBJ2-4; D might be TRBD1 (6 bases). Germline V lookup: CDR1 SGHKS, CDR2 YYEKEE (reference sequence). CDR3 size: 15 residues. V was trimmed by 4 bases and J by 5 bases, leaving 16 bases between them. The CDR3 sequence is CASSLPQGIENIQYF. CDR3 bases: TGTGCCAGCAGCCTCCCACAGGGAATCGAAAACATTCAGTACTTC.

The V gene is TRBV20-1, the J gene TRBJ1-1; D perhaps matches TRBD1 (6 bases). CDR3 length equals 14 residues. Between the trimmed V and J ends, which lost 3 bases and 6 bases, there was a span of 17 bases. The germline V gene has CDR1 DFQATT and CDR2 SNEGSKA (reference sequence). CDR3 in amino acids: CSASWGGRVAEAFF. In DNA form, the CDR3 reads TGCAGTGCTAGTTGGGGGGGGCGCGTCGCTGAAGCTTTCTTT.

The rearrangement joins TRBV3-1 (or the pseudogene TRBV3-2) to TRBJ2-3; 8 bases are shared with TRBD2. V trimming: 4 bases; J trimming: 2 bases; junction bases outside the gene matches: 5. CDR1 is LGHDT, CDR2 YNNKEL, per germline (reference sequence). The CDR3 has 15 amino acids. DNA for the CDR3: TGTGCCAGCAGCCTCCGGACTAGCCTCACAGATACGCAGTATTTT. This sequence encodes CASSLRTSLTDTQYF.

The chain uses TRBV6-1 and TRBJ2-1; D might be TRBD1 (5 bases). CDR1 is MNHNS and CDR2 is SASEGT in the germline V gene. V dropped 2 bases and J dropped 1 base, with 12 bases sitting between them. This CDR3 has 16 residues. The CDR3 DNA sequence: TGTGCCAGCAGTGAACAGGGAAAGGGGTCCTACAATGAGCAGTTCTTC. This translates into CASSEQGKGSYNEQFF.

V usage is TRBV15 and J usage is TRBJ1-5, with 7 bases that match TRBD1. Germline V gene sequence: CDR1 LNHNV, CDR2 YYDKDF (reference sequence). CDR3 length: 15 residues. Losses at the gene ends were 3 bases for V and 6 bases for J; bases not matched to a gene: 8. The CDR3 sequence is CATSRDDREGQPQHF. DNA for the CDR3: TGTGCCACCAGCAGGGATGACAGGGAAGGTCAGCCCCAGCATTTT.

The chain carries TRBV3-1 (or the pseudogene TRBV3-2) and TRBJ2-7; 8 positions match TRBD2. The junction had 9 bases not matched to a gene; V was cut back by 0 bases and J by 2 bases. Germline V lookup: CDR1 LGHDT, CDR2 YNNKEL (reference sequence). The CDR3 covers 17 residues. CDR3 sequence: CASSQDNPAGGTYEQYF. In DNA, the CDR3 is TGTGCCAGCAGCCAAGACAATCCTGCGGGGGGTACCTACGAGCAGTACTTC.

The rearrangement joins TRBV24-1 to TRBJ2-1; TRBD2 aligns across 9 bases. The CDR3 is 18 residues long. Trimming cost V 3 bases and J 9 bases; bases outside gene matches: 17. The germline V gene encodes CDR1 KGHDR and CDR2 SFDVKD. CDR3 coding DNA: TGTGCCACCAGTGATAGGGGCGGGCCCGCGGGAGGGATAGGTGAGCAGTTCTTC. Residues: CATSDRGGPAGGIGEQFF.

The rearrangement uses TRBV7-9 and TRBJ2-1, with 8 positions matching TRBD2. CDR1 and CDR2 (germline): SEHNR, FQNEAQ (reference sequence). This CDR3 has 16 residues. The V gene end was trimmed by 5 bases and the J gene end by 7 bases; junction bases not matched to a gene: 13. The CDR3 DNA follows: TGTGCCAGCAGCCCGGAACTAGCGGTTCTAGGGAATGAGCAGTTCTTC. This translates into CASSPELAVLGNEQFF.

The chain combines TRBV27 with TRBJ2-7; D perhaps matches TRBD1 (6 bases). CDR1 is MNHEY, CDR2 SMNVEV, per germline (reference sequence). V was trimmed by 2 bases and J by 0 bases, leaving 11 bases between them. The CDR3 is 15 residues long. The CDR3 coding sequence is TGTGCCAGCAGTTTAGGGGGCTCACCCTCCTACGAGCAGTACTTC. Protein sequence: CASSLGGSPSYEQYF.

This clone appeared once. The chain recombines TRBV3-1 (or the pseudogene TRBV3-2) with TRBJ2-1; possibly TRBD2 for D (6 bases). The CDR3 extends over 14 amino acids. In germline, CDR1 is LGHDT, CDR2 YNNKEL (reference sequence). V lost 4 bases and J lost 0, with 7 bases in between. The CDR3 spells CASSPGGSYNEQFF. In DNA, the CDR3 is TGTGCCAGCAGCCCCGGGGGCTCCTACAATGAGCAGTTCTTC.

The CDR3 nucleotides are TGTGCCAGCAGTCAACAGGAACCAGGGGCCAACGTCCTGACTTTC. Its translation: CASSQQEPGANVLTF. V gene TRBV2 combines with J gene TRBJ2-6; D is possibly TRBD1 (5 bases). This CDR3 region has 15 residues. Trimming took 5 bases from V and 4 from J, leaving 12 bases between them. CDR1 is SNHLY and CDR2 is FYNNEI in the germline V gene. The variable domain in full, completed from reference TRBV2 and TRBJ2-6, reads EPEVTQTPSHQVTQMGQEVILRCVPISNHLYFYWYRQILGQKVEFLVSFYNNEISEKSEIFDDQFSVERPDGSNFTLKIRSTKLEDSAMYFCASSQQEPGANVLTFGAGSRLTVL.

This chain links TRBV11-3 with TRBJ1-1; no clear D gene. This CDR3 has 15 amino acids. V lost 1 base and J lost 1, with 10 bases in between. Germline V gene lookup returns CDR1 SGHNT and CDR2 YENEEA. This CDR3 is CASSLVRSGNTEAFF. The DNA of the CDR3 is TGTGCCAGCAGCTTAGTTCGGTCGGGGAACACTGAAGCTTTCTTT.